This TCR beta chain stems from a study of T cell responses to AZD1222 COVID-19 vaccine. Study-wide points: The donors showed a predominance of white British ancestry and of females, with possible underestimation of clonal diversity.

The CDR3 totals 15 residues. Germline loops: CDR1 MDHEN, CDR2 SYDVKM. V was trimmed by 2 bases and J by 4 bases, leaving 12 bases between them. Clones were sequenced by immunoSEQ multiplex PCR, and TCRdb holds only the in-frame ones, with some missing. The sample contains around 160,000 clones, 82% of which appear only once. On this clone itself: Its target is not known.

The chain links TRBV28 to TRBJ1-5, with D possibly being TRBD1 (5 bases). The specimen was peripheral blood, collected on day 0 of MenACWY control vaccination. The receptor was derived from an adult in good health. The CDR3 DNA sequence: TGTGCCAGCAGTTTAGTAGGGGCTCGGAATCAGCCCCAGCATTTT. Residues: CASSLVGARNQPQHF.